This T cell receptor (beta chain) derives from a study of OX40 agonist ivuxolimab in advanced cancers. Looked up from germline, CDR1 is SGHRS and CDR2 is YFSETQ. This CDR3 has 16 residues. Unmatched junction bases numbered 7, after V lost 3 bases and J lost 0 bases. Method: immunoSEQ multiplex PCR; TCRdb's copy keeps in-frame clones and lacks some. In the table there are approximately 32,000 clones, 84% of which are singletons. This chain joins TRBV5-1 and TRBJ2-7; 9 positions match TRBD1. This TCR came from an adult with an advanced solid tumor such as melanoma, head and neck, liver or kidney cancer. The sample in question was CD4+ or CD8+ T cells sorted from blood, obtained in a trial of the OX40 agonist ivuxolimab. The CDR3 coding sequence is TGCGCCAGCAGCTCGGATGGGACAGGGATCTCCTACGAGCAGTACTTC. This codes for CASSSDGTGISYEQYF. The full variable domain, with the rest looked up from reference TRBV5-1 and TRBJ2-7, is KAGVTQTPRYLIKTRGQQVTLSCSPISGHRSVSWYQQTPGQGLQFLFEYFSETQRNKGNFPGRFSGRQFSNSRSEMNVSTLELGDSALYLCASSSDGTGISYEQYFGPGTRLTVT.